The 13 T cell receptor beta chains below all came from one sample that was sequenced in a study of vaccination effects on CD4 cells after COVID-19. These receptors' antigens are unknown. ViraFEST assay sequencing came after antigen-specific CD4+ T cells were expanded with viral peptide pools. Following a roughly 9-day culture, CD4+ T cells were purified. Absence of prior SARS-CoV-2 infection characterized the vaccine recipients, who showed negative nucleocapsid antibodies. TCRdb keeps only in-frame clones here, not all; method: immunoSEQ multiplex PCR. The table shows 27,000 or so clones, with more than 65% occurring only once. The specimen comprised CD4+ T cells from PBMCs cultured with HCoV-NL63 spike peptides, sampled before COVID-19 vaccination. The receptors were sampled from a human donor who received a COVID-19 vaccine.

This clone occurred many times. The chain recombines TRBV11-2 with TRBJ2-1; unclear D gene. Trimming removed 3 bases from V and 7 bases from J, with 13 bases in between. Germline-derived CDR1 and CDR2 are SGHAT and FQNNGV. CDR3 size: 14 residues. Here the CDR3 reads CASSFSLASNEQFF. Written as DNA, the CDR3 is TGTGCCAGCAGCTTCTCCCTGGCGAGTAATGAGCAGTTCTTC.

Only a few counts were recorded for this clone. This sequence joins TRBV28 and TRBJ2-7; D is unresolved. V was clipped by 2 bases and J by 5 bases, with 19 bases between them. The CDR3 runs to 16 residues. Germline CDR1 MDHEN, CDR2 SYDVKM. The DNA for the CDR3 is TGTGCCAGCAGTTTAGATTGGCTAAAAACCCGGGACGAGCAGTACTTC. This translates into CASSLDWLKTRDEQYF. Using reference TRBV28 and TRBJ2-7 for the parts outside the CDR3, the full variable domain is DVKVTQSSRYLVKRTGEKVFLECVQDMDHENMFWYRQDPGLGLRLIYFSYDVKMKEKGDIPEGYSVSREKKERFSLILESASTNQTSMYLCASSLDWLKTRDEQYFGPGTRLTVT.

This clone was observed a single time. The chain carries TRBV4-1 and TRBJ2-5; no clear D. Germline V gene sequence: CDR1 MGHRA, CDR2 YSYEKL. V shed 4 bases and J shed 4 bases, with 10 bases lying between them. The CDR3 extends over 13 amino acids. The CDR3 protein is CASSRLGPETQYF. For the CDR3, the DNA is TGCGCCAGCAGCCGCCTAGGCCCAGAGACCCAGTACTTC.

Regarding this clone: A read error may produce the germline difference seen at one junction end. This chain joins TRBV20-1 and TRBJ1-2; the D is unclear. Germline CDR1 and CDR2: DFQATT and SNEGSKA (reference sequence). The CDR3 spans 10 residues. CDR3: CSARGSSTGF. The CDR3 DNA reads TGCAGTGCTAGAGGCAGCTCAACCGGCTTC.

The V and J genes are TRBV5-1 and TRBJ2-3; tentative D call: TRBD2 (5 bases). The CDR3 consists of 13 residues. CDR1 SGHRS and CDR2 YFSETQ come from the germline V gene. V gave up 1 base and J gave up 4 bases, with 7 bases separating them. CDR3 protein: CASSLNGADTQYF. The CDR3 nucleotides read TGCGCCAGCAGCTTGAACGGGGCAGATACGCAGTATTTT.

V gene TRBV7-9 combines with J gene TRBJ1-4; the D gene is possibly TRBD1 (6 bases). Trimming pared 1 base from V and 8 bases from J, leaving 14 bases between. Germline loops: CDR1 SEHNR, CDR2 FQNEAQ (reference sequence). This CDR3 is 15 amino acids long. The CDR3 is CASSLGTQGKEKLFF. CDR3 in DNA: TGTGCCAGCAGCTTAGGAACCCAGGGGAAGGAAAAACTGTTTTTT.

This clone has a single count. V and J are TRBV5-6 and TRBJ1-6; 12 bases fit TRBD1. This CDR3 is 19 amino acids long. CDR1 is SGHDT, CDR2 YYEEEE, per germline. Trimming cost V 2 bases and J 10 bases; bases outside gene matches: 16. CDR3 protein: CASSFYPGQGALTPSPLHF. The CDR3 nucleotides read TGTGCCAGCAGCTTTTATCCGGGACAGGGGGCACTCACCCCATCACCCCTCCACTTT.

The chain employs TRBV5-4 and TRBJ2-2; 7 bases agree with TRBD1. This CDR3 is built from 19 residues. The ends lost 4 bases at V and 5 bases at J; junction bases unmatched: 20. Germline CDR1 and CDR2: SGHNT and YYREEE (reference sequence). The CDR3 DNA sequence: TGTGCCAGCAGCACGGAACCACCGGAGACAGGGATTTTAACCGGGGAGCTGTTTTTT. Its protein product is CASSTEPPETGILTGELFF.

This sequence joins TRBV2 and TRBJ2-5; the D gene is possibly TRBD2 (7 bases). Trimming pared 8 bases from V and 5 bases from J, leaving 18 bases between. This CDR3 spans 14 amino acids. Germline V CDR1 and CDR2: SNHLY, FYNNEI. This CDR3 reads CASLPGGGRETQYF. The CDR3, as DNA: TGTGCCAGCTTACCGGGCGGGGGCCGGGAGACCCAGTACTTC.

This chain joins TRBV6-5 and TRBJ2-7; D perhaps matches TRBD2 (6 bases). Trimming shortened V by 4 bases and J by 4 bases, and 14 bases separated the two germline ends. This CDR3 spans 14 amino acids. Germline V lookup: CDR1 MNHEY, CDR2 SVGAGI. CDR3 residues: CASSFRDGGYEQYF. CDR3 coding DNA: TGTGCCAGCAGTTTCCGGGACGGGGGATACGAGCAGTACTTC.

This rearrangement joins TRBV7-9 to TRBJ1-6; 11 bases align to TRBD1. Unmatched junction bases numbered 2, after V lost 1 base and J lost 3 bases. Germline CDR1 SEHNR, CDR2 FQNEAQ (reference sequence). CDR3 length: 17 amino acids. CDR3 bases: TGTGCCAGCAGCTTAGGGACAGGGGGCCACTATAATTCACCCCTCCACTTT. It encodes CASSLGTGGHYNSPLHF.

This clone was observed a single time. The chain recombines TRBV30 with TRBJ2-7; no firm D call. The CDR3 is made up of 14 amino acids. Trimming took off 0 bases at V and 3 bases at J, with 12 bases between the two ends. The germline V gene has CDR1 GTSNPN and CDR2 SVGIG (reference sequence). The CDR3 DNA reads TGTGCCTGGAGTGTACGCACCCTCCGCTACGAGCAGTACTTC. Protein: CAWSVRTLRYEQYF.

In DNA, the CDR3 is TGTGCCAGCAGCGTAGGTCAGGGGGGATACGAGCAGTACTTC. Encoded protein: CASSVGQGGYEQYF. The rearrangement uses TRBV9 and TRBJ2-7; D possibly corresponds to TRBD1 (7 bases). The CDR3 extends over 14 amino acids. Trimming took 0 bases from V and 4 from J, leaving 11 bases between them. Germline V gene data show CDR1 as SGDLS and CDR2 as YYNGEE. The variable domain in full, with the rest retrieved from reference TRBV9 and TRBJ2-7, is DSGVTQTPKHLITATGQRVTLRCSPRSGDLSVYWYQQSLDQGLQFLIQYYNGEERAKGNILERFSAQQFPDLHSELNLSSLELGDSALYFCASSVGQGGYEQYFGPGTRLTVT.